The sequence of this T cell receptor (beta chain) was determined in a study of identical twins (dated by TCRdb to about 2016). Concerning the study at large: To test whether fetal clonotypes persist, the study used deep sequencing on TCR alpha and beta repertoires from monozygotic twins, unrelated adults of various ages, and cord blood. Replicate twin experiments were performed at different times using different library preparation protocols to rule out contamination. General study outcomes and caveats: Because the same donors could not be followed over many years, the conclusions depended on cross-sectional statistical analysis. Excess twin sharing in beta out-of-frame sequences was weaker because fewer shared sequences lowered the signal-to-noise ratio. Abundant cord blood beta clonotypes had fewer insertions, young adult naive repertoires showed a similar but weaker trend, and memory repertoires showed no such trend. Compared with coincidental sharing between unrelated individuals, out-of-frame TCR alpha sequences shared between twins had an excess of sequences with low generation probability. Zero-insertion analyses could be partly confounded by invariant T cells such as MAIT and iNKT, though diverse VJ usage argued against such confounding for most clonotypes. In monozygotic twins, out-of-frame TCR alpha sharing was systematically underestimated by recombination models, although the models agreed with sharing between unrelated individuals.

Library preparation employed 5' RACE. Sequencing relied on an Illumina HiSeq 2000. Template switching added a universal primer binding site, and the final cDNA carried a unique molecular identifier that allowed TCR cDNA molecules to be counted accurately. First-strand cDNA for TCR alpha and beta chains was synthesized from specific primers in the conserved constant-segment region. To control for contamination, every cDNA library was double barcoded, receiving both a SMART-Mk sample barcode and Illumina barcodes. TruSeq adapter sequences, together with Illumina sample barcodes, were added in two successive PCR steps. The TCR alpha and beta cDNA libraries were sequenced on the Illumina HiSeq platform using custom primers. As for the original processing: MiGEC was used to process raw reads and extract unique molecular identifiers, and MiXCR was used to find CDR3 positions. For each individual, recombination models were inferred using an EM algorithm with the repgenHMM and IGoR tools. Shared clonotypes were analyzed with the tcR package in R, and sharing was normalized by the product of cloneset sizes. Out-of-frame nonproductive sequences were analyzed to study raw recombination free of thymic and clonal selection effects. In-frame beta chains were kept once TCRdb had trimmed the public reads at Q25 with fastp and called clones with MiXCR. Identical CDR3 proteins give one entry, which carries the most common genes and DNA. These V and J calls originate from TCRdb's pipeline instead of the authors' own analysis. The sample includes some 1,700,000 distinct CDR3 sequences, with around 33% observed a single time. The ten most abundant clones make up less than 0.35% of the sample.

This clonotype has a handful of counts. What antigen it recognizes has not been identified. No base quality information exists; no much larger clone differs at one position. Every donor was a healthy Caucasian. Germline trimming amounts to 2 bases on V and 8 bases on J, with 8 as the count of junction bases outside the gene matches. CDR1 SGHRS and CDR2 YFSETQ are derived from the germline V gene. The CDR3 goes from the cysteine to the phenylalanine over 16 residues. Solely the CDR3 DNA is kept, with 48 bases framed from the first base. Sequencing was done on a sample of cord blood. The sequence came from a newborn girl in good health. The sequence joins TRBV5-1 to TRBJ1-6, with 9 bases aligning to TRBD1. The CDR3 loop reads CASSFKTGQGDSPLHF. The nucleotides read TGCGCCAGCAGCTTTAAAACGGGACAGGGAGATTCACCCCTCCACTTT.